This T cell receptor (beta chain) was recorded in a study of identical twins. This clonotype was observed a handful of times. Its antigen remains unknown. Study conclusions and caveats: In monozygotic twins, models underestimated the sharing of out-of-frame TCR alpha.

TCRdb redid the calling of the 5' RACE reads with MiXCR, one entry per CDR3 protein. The table shows hundreds of thousands of distinct CDR3 sequences, with approximately 6.1% occurring only once. CDR3 length: 13 residues. The germline CDR1 and CDR2 sequences are SQVTM and ANQGSEA. V shed 7 bases and J shed 2 bases, with 12 bases lying between them. The sample consisted of naive T cells sorted from blood. The receptor comes from a man aged 18 to 30 in good health. The rearrangement links TRBV29-1 to TRBJ2-1; the D is unclear. Here the CDR3 reads CSAPSQAYNEQFF. The CDR3 bases are TGCAGCGCACCTTCCCAGGCCTACAATGAGCAGTTCTTC.